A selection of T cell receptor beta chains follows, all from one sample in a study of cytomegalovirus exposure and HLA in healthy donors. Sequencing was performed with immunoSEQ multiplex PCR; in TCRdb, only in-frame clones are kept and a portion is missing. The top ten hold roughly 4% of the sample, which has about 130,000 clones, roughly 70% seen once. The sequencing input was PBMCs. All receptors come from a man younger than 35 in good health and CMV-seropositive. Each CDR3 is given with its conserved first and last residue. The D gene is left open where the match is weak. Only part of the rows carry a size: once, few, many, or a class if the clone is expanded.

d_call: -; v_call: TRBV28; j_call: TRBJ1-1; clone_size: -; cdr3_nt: TGTGCCAGCAGTCCTGGGAGCCTCGGCACTGAAGCTTTCTTT; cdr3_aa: CASSPGSLGTEAFF
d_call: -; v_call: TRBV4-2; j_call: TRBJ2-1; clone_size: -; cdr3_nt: TGTGCCAGCAGCCAAGATCGCCAGCGGACCAACAATGAGCAGTTCTTC; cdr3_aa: CASSQDRQRTNNEQFF
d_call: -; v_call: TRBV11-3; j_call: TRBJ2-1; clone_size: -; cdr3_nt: TGTGCCAGCAGCTTAGGACGGGAGCCCATCAATGAGCAGTTCTTC; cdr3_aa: CASSLGREPINEQFF
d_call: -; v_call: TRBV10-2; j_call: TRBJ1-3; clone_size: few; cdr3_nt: TGCGCCACCCAGGCGGGTGGAAACACCATATATTTT; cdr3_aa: CATQAGGNTIYF
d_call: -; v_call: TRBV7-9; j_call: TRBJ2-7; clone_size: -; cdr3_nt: TGTGCCAGCAGCCCATACAGAGACTACGAGCAGTACTTC; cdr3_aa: CASSPYRDYEQYF
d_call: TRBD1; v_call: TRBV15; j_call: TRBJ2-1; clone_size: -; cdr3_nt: TGTGCCACCAGCACCATAGGGACAGGCTCCTACAATGAGCAGTTCTTC; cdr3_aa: CATSTIGTGSYNEQFF
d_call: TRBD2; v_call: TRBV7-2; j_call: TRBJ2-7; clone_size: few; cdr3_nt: TGTGCCAGCAGCTCAGTCCCTCGGGGGGACTACGAGCAGTACTTC; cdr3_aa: CASSSVPRGDYEQYF
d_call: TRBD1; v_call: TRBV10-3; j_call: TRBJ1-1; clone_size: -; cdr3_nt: TGTGCCATCAGTGAGTTTGGGACAGGGGTGGAGACTGAAGCTTTCTTT; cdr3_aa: CAISEFGTGVETEAFF
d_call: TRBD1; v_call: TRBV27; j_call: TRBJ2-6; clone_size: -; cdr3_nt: TGTGCCAGCAGTTCGCCTGGACAGGGTTTAAGATCTGGGGCCAACGTCCTGACTTTC; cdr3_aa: CASSSPGQGLRSGANVLTF
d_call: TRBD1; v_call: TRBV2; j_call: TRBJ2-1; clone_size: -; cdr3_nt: TGTGCCAGCAGCGGTGACAGGGGAAACAATGAGCAGTTCTTC; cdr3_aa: CASSGDRGNNEQFF
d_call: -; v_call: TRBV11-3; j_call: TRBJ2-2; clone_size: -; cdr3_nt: TGTGCCAGCAGCCAAAGGGGGGGGAACACCGGGGAGCTGTTTTTT; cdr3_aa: CASSQRGGNTGELFF
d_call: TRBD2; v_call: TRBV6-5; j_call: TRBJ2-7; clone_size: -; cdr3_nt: TGTGCCAGCAGTGGCTCGACTAGCGGGAGGGACGAGCAGTACTTC; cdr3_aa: CASSGSTSGRDEQYF
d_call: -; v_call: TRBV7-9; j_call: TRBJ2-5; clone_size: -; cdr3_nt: TGTGCCAGCAGCTTAGGGGACACAAAGACCCAGTACTTC; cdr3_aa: CASSLGDTKTQYF
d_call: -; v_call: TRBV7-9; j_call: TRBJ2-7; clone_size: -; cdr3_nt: TGTGCCAGCAGCACTCTGAGGGGGTTGAAGCCTTACGAGCAGTACTTC; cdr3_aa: CASSTLRGLKPYEQYF
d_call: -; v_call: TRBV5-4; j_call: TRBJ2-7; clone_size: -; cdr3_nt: TGTGCCAGCAGCTGGGGGGGACAGGACTACGAGCAGTACTTC; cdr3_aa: CASSWGGQDYEQYF
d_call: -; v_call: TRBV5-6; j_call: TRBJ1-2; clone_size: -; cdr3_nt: TGTGCCAGCAGCTATGACAGGATCGGCGGCTACACCTTC; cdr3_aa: CASSYDRIGGYTF
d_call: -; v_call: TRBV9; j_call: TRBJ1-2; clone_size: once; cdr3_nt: TGTGCCAGCAGCGTAGGCCCGGGAGGGTTCAATGGCTACACCTTC; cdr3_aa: CASSVGPGGFNGYTF
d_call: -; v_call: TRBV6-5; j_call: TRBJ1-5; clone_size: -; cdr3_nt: TGTGCCAGCAGTTACTCTTTCCAGGCAGGGGACCAGCCCCAGCATTTT; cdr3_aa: CASSYSFQAGDQPQHF
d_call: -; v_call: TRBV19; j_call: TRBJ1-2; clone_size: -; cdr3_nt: TGTGCCAGTAGCGATTCAATGAGCCCAGTGCGGGATAGAGGCTACACCTTC; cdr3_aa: CASSDSMSPVRDRGYTF
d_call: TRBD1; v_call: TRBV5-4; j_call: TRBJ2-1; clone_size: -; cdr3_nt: TGTGCCAGCAGCCTCCGGGACAGGGGAGCGAATGAGCAGTTCTTC; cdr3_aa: CASSLRDRGANEQFF
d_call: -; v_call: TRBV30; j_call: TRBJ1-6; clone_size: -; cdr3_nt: TGTGCCTGGAGTGTAGGGGTTTCCTTCACCCTCCACTTT; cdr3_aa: CAWSVGVSFTLHF
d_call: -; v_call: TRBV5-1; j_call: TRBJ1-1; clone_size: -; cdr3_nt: TGCGCCAGCAGCTCCCGAGGCCCTTCGGGCACTGAAGCTTTCTTT; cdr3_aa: CASSSRGPSGTEAFF
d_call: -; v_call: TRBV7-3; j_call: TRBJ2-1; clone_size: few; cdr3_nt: TGTGCCAGCAGCTTAAGCGGGAACACCTACAATGAGCAGTTCTTC; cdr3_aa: CASSLSGNTYNEQFF
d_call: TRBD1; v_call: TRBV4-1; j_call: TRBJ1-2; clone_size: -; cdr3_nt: TGCGCCAGCAGCCCCAACAGGGGAAGCGATGGCTACACCTTC; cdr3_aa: CASSPNRGSDGYTF
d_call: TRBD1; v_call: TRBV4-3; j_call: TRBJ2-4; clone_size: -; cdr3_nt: TGCGCCAGCAGCCACGAGGACAGGGGGCTCTCCAAAAACATTCAGTACTTC; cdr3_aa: CASSHEDRGLSKNIQYF
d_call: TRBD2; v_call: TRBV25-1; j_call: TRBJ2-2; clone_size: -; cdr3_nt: TGTGCCACCGCAGGTGGGGGGGGGAACACCGGGGAGCTGTTTTTT; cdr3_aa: CATAGGGGNTGELFF
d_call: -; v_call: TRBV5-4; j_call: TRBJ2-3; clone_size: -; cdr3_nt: TGTGCCAGCAGCGACCCTGGGACTCAAACGCAAGATACGCAGTATTTT; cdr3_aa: CASSDPGTQTQDTQYF
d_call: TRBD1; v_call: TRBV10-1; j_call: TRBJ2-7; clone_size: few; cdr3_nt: TGCGCCAGCAGTGGGGGTTTGACAGGGGGGTCCTACGAGCAGTACTTC; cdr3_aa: CASSGGLTGGSYEQYF
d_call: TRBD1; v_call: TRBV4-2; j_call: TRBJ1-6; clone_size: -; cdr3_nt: TGTGCCAGCAGGCGGACAGGCTCCGGTTTACCCCTCCACTTT; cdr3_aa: CASRRTGSGLPLHF
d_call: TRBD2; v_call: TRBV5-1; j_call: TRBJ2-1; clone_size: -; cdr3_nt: TGCGCCAGCAGATACGGGGGGATCTACAATGAGCAGTTCTTC; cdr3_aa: CASRYGGIYNEQFF
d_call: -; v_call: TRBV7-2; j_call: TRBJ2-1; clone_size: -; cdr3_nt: TGTGCCAGCAGCCTCACTAGCTACAATGAGCAGTTCTTC; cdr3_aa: CASSLTSYNEQFF
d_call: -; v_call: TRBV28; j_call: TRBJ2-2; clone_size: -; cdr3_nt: TGTGCCAGCAGGGAGGCCGGGGAGCTGTTTTTT; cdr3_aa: CASREAGELFF
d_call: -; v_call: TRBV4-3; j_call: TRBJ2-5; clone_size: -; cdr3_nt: TGCGCCAGCAGCCAAGAGGGGGCTAGGGTGGAGACCCAGTACTTC; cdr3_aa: CASSQEGARVETQYF
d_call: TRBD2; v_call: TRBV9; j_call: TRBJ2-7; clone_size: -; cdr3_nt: TGTGCCAGCAGCCCCGGACTAGCGCTCTCCTACGAGCAGTACTTC; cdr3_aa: CASSPGLALSYEQYF
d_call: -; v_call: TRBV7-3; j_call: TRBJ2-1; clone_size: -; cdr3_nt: TGTGCCAGCAGCTTAACCTCTGCGTCCCACAATGAGCAGTTCTTC; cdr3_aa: CASSLTSASHNEQFF
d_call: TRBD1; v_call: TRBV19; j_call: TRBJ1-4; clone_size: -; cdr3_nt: TGTGCCAGTAGTGACAGGGGGCGAACAGGTGAAAAACTGTTTTTT; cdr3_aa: CASSDRGRTGEKLFF
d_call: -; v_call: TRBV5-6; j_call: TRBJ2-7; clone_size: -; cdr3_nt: TGTGCCAGCAGCCTTCGGGACGAGCAGTACTTC; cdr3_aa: CASSLRDEQYF
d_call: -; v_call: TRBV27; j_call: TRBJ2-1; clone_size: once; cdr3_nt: TGTGCCAGCAGCCCACAAATACAGCCCTACAATGAGCAGTTCTTC; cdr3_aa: CASSPQIQPYNEQFF
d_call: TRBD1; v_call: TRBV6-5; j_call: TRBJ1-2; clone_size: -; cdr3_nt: TGTGCCAGCTCCCGGGACAGGGATTATGGCTACACCTTC; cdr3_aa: CASSRDRDYGYTF
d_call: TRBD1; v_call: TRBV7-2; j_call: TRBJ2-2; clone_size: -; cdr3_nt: TGTGCCAGCAGCACTCGGACAGGGACGGGCACCGGGGAGCTGTTTTTT; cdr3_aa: CASSTRTGTGTGELFF
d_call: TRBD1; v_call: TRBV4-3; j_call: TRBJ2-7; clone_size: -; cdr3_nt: TGCGCCAGCAGCCAAGATTCCGGGACAGACTACTACGAGCAGTACTTC; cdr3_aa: CASSQDSGTDYYEQYF
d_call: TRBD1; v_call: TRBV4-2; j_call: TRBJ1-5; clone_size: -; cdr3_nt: TGTGCCAGCAGCCGGACAGGGGGAAGGGGGAATCAGCCCCAGCATTTT; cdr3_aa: CASSRTGGRGNQPQHF
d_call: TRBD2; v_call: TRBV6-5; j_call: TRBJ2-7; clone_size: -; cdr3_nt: TGTGCCAGCAGTTATAGCGGGCGGACCGAGCAGTACTTC; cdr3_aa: CASSYSGRTEQYF
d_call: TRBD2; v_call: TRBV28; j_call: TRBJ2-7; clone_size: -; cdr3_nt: TGTGCCAGCAGTCCCAGATGGACTAGCGGTTTCTACGAGCAGTACTTC; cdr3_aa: CASSPRWTSGFYEQYF
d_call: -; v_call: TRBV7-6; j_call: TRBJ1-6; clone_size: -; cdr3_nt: TGTGCCAGCAGCTTAGTAGCCCGGGGGGATAATTCACCCCTCCACTTT; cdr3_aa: CASSLVARGDNSPLHF
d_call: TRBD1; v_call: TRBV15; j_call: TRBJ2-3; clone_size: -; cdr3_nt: TGTGCCACCAGCAGAGCCCCTCCCGGGACAGGGCTAACAGATACGCAGTATTTT; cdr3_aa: CATSRAPPGTGLTDTQYF
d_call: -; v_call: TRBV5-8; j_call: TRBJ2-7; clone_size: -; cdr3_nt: TGTGCCAGCAGCTCAGCCGGGATACAGGGTCCTCGGTACGAGCAGTACTTC; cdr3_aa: CASSSAGIQGPRYEQYF
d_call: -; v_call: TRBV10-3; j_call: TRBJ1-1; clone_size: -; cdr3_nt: TGTGCCATCAGTGGGTCACCAGGGTTCGACACTGAAGCTTTCTTT; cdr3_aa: CAISGSPGFDTEAFF
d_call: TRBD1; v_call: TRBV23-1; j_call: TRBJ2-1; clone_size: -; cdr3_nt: TGCGCCAGCAGTCAAGATAAAGTCAGGGACAGGACAATATGCAGCTCCTACAATGAGCAGTTCTTC; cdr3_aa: CASSQDKVRDRTICSSYNEQFF
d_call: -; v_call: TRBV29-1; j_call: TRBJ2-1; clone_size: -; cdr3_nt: TGCAGCGTCGCTTGGGCTTCGATGGATGAGCAGTTCTTC; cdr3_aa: CSVAWASMDEQFF
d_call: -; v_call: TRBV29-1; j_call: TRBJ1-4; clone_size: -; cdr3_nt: TGCAGCGCCGGGGGGGCAACTAATGAAAAACTGTTTTTT; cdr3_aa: CSAGGATNEKLFF
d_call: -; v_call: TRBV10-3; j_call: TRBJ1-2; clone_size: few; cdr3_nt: TGTGCCATCAGTGAGGGCATTTATGGCTACACCTTC; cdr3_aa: CAISEGIYGYTF
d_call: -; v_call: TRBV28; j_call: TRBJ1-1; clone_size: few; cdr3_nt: TGTGCCAGCAGTTTATTAGGACAGACTGAAGCTTTCTTT; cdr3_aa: CASSLLGQTEAFF
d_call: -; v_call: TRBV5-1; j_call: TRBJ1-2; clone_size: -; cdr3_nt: TGCGCCAGCAGCGAGGGTCCATATGGCTACACCTTC; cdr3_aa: CASSEGPYGYTF
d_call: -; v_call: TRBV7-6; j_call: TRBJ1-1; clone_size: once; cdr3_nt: TGTGCCAGCAGCTTTGGGGGGGCTACTGAAGCTTTCTTT; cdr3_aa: CASSFGGATEAFF
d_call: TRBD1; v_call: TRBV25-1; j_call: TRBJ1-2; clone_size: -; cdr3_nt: TGTGCCAGCAGTGAATCAGGGGGTGGGTATGGCTACACCTTC; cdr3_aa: CASSESGGGYGYTF
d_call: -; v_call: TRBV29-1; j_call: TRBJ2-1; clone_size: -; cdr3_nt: TGCAGCGTTGGACAGAAAAGTTTTTACAATGAGCAGTTCTTC; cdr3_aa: CSVGQKSFYNEQFF